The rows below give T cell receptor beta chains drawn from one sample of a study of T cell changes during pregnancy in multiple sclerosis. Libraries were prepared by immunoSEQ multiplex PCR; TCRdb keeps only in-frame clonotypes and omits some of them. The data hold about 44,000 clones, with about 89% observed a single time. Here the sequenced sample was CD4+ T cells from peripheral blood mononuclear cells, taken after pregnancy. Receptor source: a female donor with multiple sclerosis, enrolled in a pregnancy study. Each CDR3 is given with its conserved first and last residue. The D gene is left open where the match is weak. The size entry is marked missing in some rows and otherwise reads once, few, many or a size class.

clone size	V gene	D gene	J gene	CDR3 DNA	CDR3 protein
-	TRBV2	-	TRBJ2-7	TGTGCCAGCACCCTGGACAGAGGTATCTACGAGCAGTACTTC	CASTLDRGIYEQYF
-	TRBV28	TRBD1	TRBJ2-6	TGTGCCAGCAGTAGGGCTCAGGGGGCGGCTGGGGCCAACGTCCTGACTTTC	CASSRAQGAAGANVLTF
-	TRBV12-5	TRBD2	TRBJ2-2	TGTGCTAGTGGTTTGGTACTAGCGGGAGAGACCGGGGAGCTGTTTTTT	CASGLVLAGETGELFF
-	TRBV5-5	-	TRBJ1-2	TGTGCCAGCAGCTTGGTTCCGGGGATGTATGGCTACACCTTC	CASSLVPGMYGYTF
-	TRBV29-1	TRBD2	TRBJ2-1	TGCAGCGCTGAGACTAGCGGGAGGGTAGATGAGCAGTTCTTC	CSAETSGRVDEQFF
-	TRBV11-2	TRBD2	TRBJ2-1	TGTGCCAGCAGCTTAGGCGGAGCGGGAGGGGGCTACAATGAGCAGTTCTTC	CASSLGGAGGGYNEQFF
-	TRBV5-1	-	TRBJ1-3	TGCGCCAGCAGCCCTACAGGAAACTCTGGAAACACCATATATTTT	CASSPTGNSGNTIYF
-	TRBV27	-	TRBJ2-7	TGTGCCAGCCAACCGGAGGGGCTCTCCTACGAGCAGTACTTC	CASQPEGLSYEQYF
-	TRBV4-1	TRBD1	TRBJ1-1	TGCGCCAGCAGCCCGCCGTTGGGACAGCCGAACACTGAAGCTTTCTTT	CASSPPLGQPNTEAFF
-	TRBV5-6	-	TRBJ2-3	TGTGCCAGCAGCTGGGGCGGTGGCGGCACAGATACGCAGTATTTT	CASSWGGGGTDTQYF
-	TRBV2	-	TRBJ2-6	TGTGCCAGCAGTGAATCAGGTTCGACCAACGTCCTGACTTTC	CASSESGSTNVLTF
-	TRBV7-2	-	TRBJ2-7	TGTGCCAGCAGCTTAGTAGTCACAGGGCTGAGGCCCTACGAGCAGTACTTC	CASSLVVTGLRPYEQYF
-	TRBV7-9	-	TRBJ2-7	TGTGCCAGCAGCTTAGGCGCAGGGGAAGGCTACGAGCAGTACTTC	CASSLGAGEGYEQYF
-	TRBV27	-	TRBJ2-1	TGTGCCAGCAGTCTGACTCCTTGGGATGAGCAGTTCTTC	CASSLTPWDEQFF
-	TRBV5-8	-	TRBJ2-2	TGTGCCAGCAGCTTGGGAGCGGGACAAGTCGGGGAGCTGTTTTTT	CASSLGAGQVGELFF
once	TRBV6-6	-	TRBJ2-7	TGTGCCAGCTGGAGGGGGCCTTACGAGCAGTACTTC	CASWRGPYEQYF
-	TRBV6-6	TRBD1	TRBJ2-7	TGTGCCAGCAGTTACGGGACAGGGATCTACGAGCAGTACTTC	CASSYGTGIYEQYF
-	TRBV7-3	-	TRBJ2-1	TGTGCCAGCGGAACAGGTTCCAATGAGCAGTTCTTC	CASGTGSNEQFF
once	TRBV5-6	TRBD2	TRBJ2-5	TGTGCCAGCAGCTTGGGTGGACTAGCGGACCAAGAGACCCAGTACTTC	CASSLGGLADQETQYF
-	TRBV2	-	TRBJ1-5	TGTGCCAGCAGTGTGGGAGCGTATAGCAATCAGCCCCAGCATTTT	CASSVGAYSNQPQHF
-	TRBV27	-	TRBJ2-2	TGTGCCAGCAGTCGATATACAGGGGGGGAGCCGAGCACCGGGGAGCTGTTTTTT	CASSRYTGGEPSTGELFF
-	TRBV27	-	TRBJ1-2	TGTGCCAGCAGACTGGACACTAACTATGGCTACACCTTC	CASRLDTNYGYTF
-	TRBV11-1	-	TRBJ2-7	TGTGCCAGCAGCAGACAGCTCCGCGACCTCACCTACGAGCAGTACTTC	CASSRQLRDLTYEQYF
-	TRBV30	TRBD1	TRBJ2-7	TGTGCCTGGAGTCCCCGGACAGGGAACGAGCAGTACTTC	CAWSPRTGNEQYF